The present TCR beta chain was sequenced within a study of cytomegalovirus exposure and HLA in healthy donors. Study overall: Among the 300 to 500 donors who were genotyped, about 80% fell in the genetic ancestry cluster that is associated with self-reported Caucasian donors.

This CDR3 comprises 15 residues. V lost 0 bases, J lost 1 base, and 8 bases lay in between. Germline V gene sequence: CDR1 SGHRS, CDR2 YFSETQ. Study outcomes and limitations: In a later analysis, CMV-associated beta chains were mostly HLA-associated, it appeared. In a later analysis, a missense DCLRE1C variant was linked to TCR beta V- and J-gene trimming. Cytomegalovirus status, reportedly, was diagnosed with high specificity and sensitivity by the classifier.

Concerning this clone itself: The antigen is unknown.

PCR amplification relied on 60 Vbeta primers (plus 13 Jbeta primers). Repertoires were generated with immunoSEQ multiplex PCR, while TCRdb's copy carries only in-frame clones and drops some. The table records about 65,000 clones, around three quarters of them present only once. The source of this sequence is a woman aged 30 to 39 in good health and CMV-seronegative. Sequencing used PBMCs. The genes are TRBV5-1 and TRBJ2-1; weak D call: TRBD2 (6 bases). CDR3 bases: TGCGCCAGCAGCTTGGCGGGGGAGTCCTACAATGAGCAGTTCTTC. It specifies CASSLAGESYNEQFF.